This T cell receptor beta chain was profiled in a study of technical replicates of blood from a handful of donors. Sequencing used immunoSEQ multiplex PCR; TCRdb keeps in-frame clones, though not all of them. The data show tens of thousands of clones, with 75% to 90% seen just once and roughly 5% held by the top ten. The sample was PBMCs. This TCR was recovered from a human donor in good health. Some clones in this sample may be carry-over from other donors' samples.

The chain's CDR3 is CSVVGLSSGIYEQYF. In nucleotides, the CDR3 is TGCAGCGTTGTAGGGTTATCCAGCGGGATCTACGAGCAGTACTTC. This chain connects TRBV29-1 to TRBJ2-7; TRBD2 aligns across 7 bases. CDR1 is SQVTM and CDR2 is ANQGSEA in the germline V gene. The CDR3 consists of 15 residues. The trim removed 4 bases at V and 3 bases at J, leaving 12 bases unmatched.